The rows below give T cell receptor beta chains drawn from one sample of a study of CD8 T cells in Susac syndrome. A single record per CDR3 protein comes from TCRdb applying MiXCR to the immunoSEQ multiplex PCR reads. The sample includes over 300,000 distinct CDR3 sequences, about 91% seen only once; the top ten take about 0.07%. Specimen: CD4+ T cells from PBMCs. The receptors here all came from a human donor with multiple sclerosis. Both conserved end residues are part of each CDR3. A D gene is named only where the DNA matches it firmly. A row's size may be missing; if present it is once, few, many or a size class.

TRBJ2-3 | TRBV7-8 | TRBD2 | NA | CASSPSGGRTDTQYF | TGTGCCAGCAGCCCTAGCGGGGGGCGGACAGATACGCAGTATTTT
TRBJ2-7 | TRBV7-2 | TRBD2 | NA | CASSPLGLSGSNEQYF | TGTGCCAGCAGCCCCCTTGGTTTGAGCGGGAGTAACGAGCAGTACTTC
TRBJ1-1 | TRBV18 | NA | NA | CASSPTPGGEAFF | TGTGCCAGCTCACCAACCCCGGGGGGCGAAGCTTTCTTT
TRBJ1-3 | TRBV7-9 | NA | NA | CASSFGPRNTIYF | TGTGCCAGCAGCTTCGGTCCTAGAAACACCATATATTTT
TRBJ1-1 | TRBV21-1 | NA | NA | CASRRGTVRTEAFF | TGTGCCAGCAGAAGAGGGACAGTGAGGACTGAAGCTTTCTTT
TRBJ2-1 | TRBV5-1 | NA | once | CASSVDVSEQFF | TGCGCCAGCAGCGTTGACGTAAGTGAGCAGTTCTTC
TRBJ1-4 | TRBV7-9 | NA | NA | CASSQDSNEKLFF | TGTGCCAGCAGTCAAGACAGTAATGAAAAACTGTTTTTT
TRBJ1-1 | TRBV29-1 | NA | NA | CSVEQGHTDTEAFF | TGCAGCGTTGAGCAGGGACACACAGACACTGAAGCTTTCTTT
TRBJ1-5 | TRBV18 | NA | NA | CASSPTVGDQPQHF | TGTGCCAGCTCACCAACGGTGGGGGATCAGCCCCAGCATTTT
TRBJ2-1 | TRBV20-1 | TRBD2 | NA | CSASGGGGLRDEQFF | TGCAGTGCTAGCGGTGGCGGGGGGTTAAGGGATGAGCAGTTCTTC
TRBJ2-7 | TRBV20-1 | NA | NA | CSGGPAYEQYF | TGCAGTGGGGGGCCGGCCTACGAGCAGTACTTC
TRBJ2-2 | TRBV20-1 | TRBD2 | NA | CSARDPTSGTNTGELFF | TGCAGTGCTAGAGATCCTACTAGCGGGACGAACACCGGGGAGCTGTTTTTT
TRBJ2-5 | TRBV30 | NA | NA | CAWSPGGSQYF | TGTGCCTGGAGTCCCGGTGGGTCCCAGTACTTC
TRBJ2-4 | TRBV3-1 | TRBD2 | NA | CASSQQRGAKNIQYF | TGTGCCAGCAGCCAACAGCGGGGAGCCAAAAACATTCAGTACTTC
TRBJ1-5 | TRBV20-1 | NA | NA | CPQGPNQPQHF | TGTCCCCAGGGACCCAATCAGCCCCAGCATTTT
TRBJ2-7 | TRBV29-1 | NA | NA | CSVEVAGYEQYF | TGCAGCGTTGAAGTAGCCGGTTACGAGCAGTACTTC
TRBJ2-5 | TRBV20-1 | TRBD2 | NA | CSARTRGSTSAETQYF | TGCAGTGCTAGAACTCGGGGCTCGACTAGCGCAGAGACCCAGTACTTC
TRBJ2-2 | TRBV7-2 | NA | NA | CASSLQGWGTGELFF | TGTGCCAGCAGCTTACAGGGATGGGGCACCGGGGAGCTGTTTTTT
TRBJ2-1 | TRBV14 | NA | once | CASSRGLPPYNEQFF | TGTGCCAGCAGCCGAGGACTTCCACCTTACAATGAGCAGTTCTTC
TRBJ2-1 | TRBV5-6 | NA | NA | CASSRSLAYNEQFF | TGTGCCAGCAGCAGGAGCCTAGCCTACAATGAGCAGTTCTTC
TRBJ1-1 | TRBV20-1 | NA | once | CSGFANTEAFF | TGCAGTGGGTTTGCGAACACTGAAGCTTTCTTT
TRBJ2-5 | TRBV5-6 | NA | NA | CASSIEGTQYF | TGTGCCAGCAGCATCGAGGGGACCCAGTACTTC
TRBJ2-3 | TRBV29-1 | TRBD2 | NA | CSGTGTSLSADTQYF | TGCAGCGGCACTGGGACTAGCTTAAGCGCAGATACGCAGTATTTT
TRBJ1-2 | TRBV12-3/TRBV12-4 | NA | NA | CASSGIGGALYYGYTF | TGTGCCAGCAGTGGGATTGGGGGGGCTTTGTACTATGGCTACACCTTC
TRBJ2-1 | TRBV7-2 | TRBD2 | NA | CASSLVSLGTNNEQFF | TGTGCCAGCAGCTTAGTGTCCCTGGGGACTAACAATGAGCAGTTCTTC
TRBJ2-5 | TRBV20-1 | TRBD2 | NA | CSARDSGGNVMETQYF | TGCAGTGCTAGAGATAGCGGGGGGAACGTTATGGAGACCCAGTACTTC
TRBJ2-7 | TRBV7-9 | NA | NA | CASSFTGLKTDEQYF | TGTGCCAGCAGCTTTACAGGGTTAAAGACCGACGAGCAGTACTTC
TRBJ1-4 | TRBV2 | NA | NA | CASRLTGSTEKLFF | TGTGCCAGCAGGCTTACAGGGTCAACTGAAAAACTGTTTTTT
TRBJ2-7 | TRBV5-1 | NA | NA | CASSLATGAPYEQYF | TGCGCCAGCAGCTTGGCGACGGGTGCGCCCTACGAGCAGTACTTC
TRBJ1-1 | TRBV20-1 | NA | NA | CSASNPGTRGGAFF | TGCAGTGCTAGTAACCCCGGAACCCGCGGGGGAGCTTTCTTT
TRBJ1-1 | TRBV6-5 | NA | NA | CASSYSRRGSTEAFF | TGTGCCAGCAGTTACTCGAGGAGGGGGAGCACTGAAGCTTTCTTT
TRBJ2-5 | TRBV7-9 | NA | NA | CASGALGYQETQYF | TGTGCCAGCGGGGCGTTGGGGTACCAAGAGACCCAGTACTTC
TRBJ1-1 | TRBV18 | NA | NA | CASSPGTAEAFF | TGTGCCAGCTCACCTGGGACTGCTGAAGCTTTCTTT
TRBJ2-5 | TRBV29-1 | NA | NA | CSVSRDMDGGETQYF | TGCAGCGTGTCCAGAGACATGGACGGCGGAGAGACCCAGTACTTC
TRBJ1-5 | TRBV2 | NA | NA | CASSEHGLSNQPQHF | TGTGCCAGCAGTGAACATGGGCTTAGCAATCAGCCCCAGCATTTT
TRBJ2-1 | TRBV7-2 | TRBD2 | NA | CASSLAGTIPGNEQFF | TGTGCCAGCAGCTTAGCGGGGACTATCCCTGGCAATGAGCAGTTCTTC
TRBJ1-1 | TRBV7-2 | TRBD1 | few | CASSSRQGSGTEAFF | TGTGCCAGCAGCTCCCGACAGGGGTCGGGCACTGAAGCTTTCTTT
TRBJ2-5 | TRBV7-2 | TRBD1 | NA | CASSPSGTGAETQYF | TGTGCCAGCAGCCCATCCGGGACAGGGGCAGAGACCCAGTACTTC